This T cell receptor beta chain was found in a study of T cell responses to AZD1222 COVID-19 vaccine. Study-wide points: A mostly white British donor set with more females was recruited, and clonal diversity was possibly underestimated.

V shed 4 bases and J shed 5 bases, with 5 bases lying between them. Germline V lookup: CDR1 MDHEN, CDR2 SYDVKM. The CDR3 is 12 amino acids. TCRdb keeps only in-frame clones here, not all; method: immunoSEQ multiplex PCR. The sample holds roughly 99,000 clones; 89% are singletons and the top ten take about 7%. Details on this clone: As yet, its antigen is unknown.

The TCR sequence derives from an adult in good health. The chain combines TRBV28 with TRBJ2-2, with D possibly matching TRBD2 (5 bases). This specimen was peripheral blood, taken on day 0 of AZD1222 vaccination. CDR3 sequence reads: CASSSGTGELFF. As DNA, the CDR3 is TGTGCCAGCAGTTCGGGGACCGGGGAGCTGTTTTTT.